Following are 13 T cell receptor beta chains from one sample sequenced in a study of cytomegalovirus exposure and HLA in healthy donors. The PCR ran on 60 Vbeta and 13 Jbeta primers. Sequencing was performed with immunoSEQ multiplex PCR; in TCRdb, only in-frame clones are kept and a portion is missing. The sample carries over 85,000 clones, nearly 80% recorded once. The sequenced sample was PBMCs. Receptor source: a woman in her twenties or thirties in good health and CMV-seronegative.

This rearrangement joins TRBV30 to TRBJ2-5, with 7 positions matching TRBD1. The J call could be wrong; TRBJ2-7 is a better fit for the DNA end. In germline, CDR1 is GTSNPN, CDR2 SVGIG (reference sequence). This CDR3 contains 15 residues. Written as DNA, the CDR3 is TGTGCCTGGAGTGGCAAACAGGGGAGAGCCTACGAGCAGTACTTC. Protein product: CAWSGKQGRAYEQYF.

This CDR3 is CASSAGGMDQPQHF. DNA of the CDR3: TGTGCCAGCAGCGCGGGGGGAATGGATCAGCCCCAGCATTTT. V is TRBV6-5 and J is TRBJ1-5; possibly TRBD1 for D (5 bases). The CDR3 spans 14 residues. CDR1 and CDR2 (germline): MNHEY, SVGAGI. The ends were cut back, 6 bases at V and 5 bases at J, with 14 bases in the middle.

The J gene is TRBJ2-6, the V gene TRBV28; 9 positions agree with TRBD1. CDR3 length equals 17 residues. The ends lost 10 bases at V and 0 bases at J; junction bases unmatched: 10. Germline CDR1 and CDR2: MDHEN and SYDVKM. The CDR3 protein is CATHGTGFPSGANVLTF. DNA of the CDR3: TGTGCCACCCATGGGACAGGGTTTCCCTCTGGGGCCAACGTCCTGACTTTC.

The gene calls are TRBV23-1 and TRBJ1-2, with D perhaps TRBD1 (5 bases). TRBV23-1 is labeled an ORF, and its function is uncertain. The CDR3 is 11 residues long. Trimming shortened V by 8 bases and J by 4 bases, and 8 bases separated the two germline ends. CDR3 sequence (DNA): TGCGCCAGCGACAGTACCTATGGCTACACCTTC. This encodes CASDSTYGYTF.

The V and J genes are TRBV2 and TRBJ1-1, with D tentatively TRBD1 (5 bases). Germline values: CDR1 SNHLY, CDR2 FYNNEI. Trimming stripped 5 bases from V and 4 bases from J, with 8 bases between. The CDR3 spans 12 residues. The DNA of the CDR3 is TGTGCCAGCAGTCGGCAGGGCACTGAAGCTTTCTTT. Encoded protein: CASSRQGTEAFF.

This clone has a single count. The chain uses TRBV5-1 and TRBJ2-5, with TRBD2 identical over 12 bases. In germline, CDR1 is SGHRS, CDR2 YFSETQ. Unmatched junction bases numbered 15, after V lost 4 bases and J lost 5 bases. There are 18 residues in the CDR3. This CDR3 reads CASSSRVTSGSAGETQYF. The CDR3 DNA follows: TGCGCCAGCAGCAGCCGCGTGACTAGCGGGAGCGCCGGCGAGACCCAGTACTTC. Supplemented by reference TRBV5-1 and TRBJ2-5, the full variable domain reads KAGVTQTPRYLIKTRGQQVTLSCSPISGHRSVSWYQQTPGQGLQFLFEYFSETQRNKGNFPGRFSGRQFSNSRSEMNVSTLELGDSALYLCASSSRVTSGSAGETQYFGPGTRLLVL.

This clone was detected a few times. The V gene is TRBV6-1, the J gene TRBJ2-1; 9 bases are shared with TRBD1. V shed 4 bases, J shed 0 bases, and the junction held 16 bases outside the gene matches. In germline, CDR1 is MNHNS, CDR2 SASEGT. The CDR3 contains 20 residues. CDR3 in amino acids: CASSGFRDRVSPSSYNEQFF. In DNA, the CDR3 is TGTGCCAGCAGTGGATTCAGGGACAGGGTTTCCCCAAGCTCCTACAATGAGCAGTTCTTC.

V usage is TRBV28 and J usage is TRBJ1-2; 9 positions agree with TRBD1. The junction had 9 bases not matched to a gene; V was cut back by 3 bases and J by 7 bases. CDR1 and CDR2 from the germline V gene are MDHEN and SYDVKM. There are 15 residues in the CDR3. The CDR3 loop reads CASSFTSGQGGGYTF. The DNA of the CDR3 is TGTGCCAGCAGTTTCACTTCGGGACAGGGAGGTGGCTACACCTTC.

Only a few counts were recorded for this clone. This sequence joins TRBV5-4 and TRBJ2-1; 9 bases map to TRBD1. With V trimmed by 5 bases and J by 3 bases, 3 bases remained unmatched. The germline V gene encodes CDR1 SGHNT and CDR2 YYREEE (reference sequence). This CDR3 region has 14 residues. Here the CDR3 DNA reads TGTGCCAGCAGGGAGGGACAGGGCTACAATGAGCAGTTCTTC. Residues: CASREGQGYNEQFF.

This rearrangement joins TRBV5-4 to TRBJ1-2, with D tentatively TRBD1 (5 bases). V dropped 2 bases and J dropped 5 bases, with 13 bases sitting between them. Germline-derived CDR1 and CDR2 are SGHNT and YYREEE (reference sequence). The CDR3 spans 14 residues. The chain's CDR3 is CASSFAGPRYGYTF. The CDR3 bases are TGTGCCAGCAGCTTTGCAGGGCCCAGATATGGCTACACCTTC.

The chain has TRBV2 and TRBJ1-4; D perhaps matches TRBD1 (6 bases). The germline V gene encodes CDR1 SNHLY and CDR2 FYNNEI. The CDR3 is 15 residues long. V was pared by 3 bases and J by 0 bases, with 8 bases between. CDR3 loop: CASSEGASTNEKLFF. DNA for the CDR3: TGTGCCAGCAGTGAGGGGGCATCAACTAATGAAAAACTGTTTTTT. The complete variable domain, with remaining parts taken from reference TRBV2 and TRBJ1-4, reads EPEVTQTPSHQVTQMGQEVILRCVPISNHLYFYWYRQILGQKVEFLVSFYNNEISEKSEIFDDQFSVERPDGSNFTLKIRSTKLEDSAMYFCASSEGASTNEKLFFGSGTQLSVL.

This clone has more than one count but fewer than ten. This chain joins TRBV19 and TRBJ2-7, with 9 bases aligning to TRBD1. Germline V gives CDR1 LNHDA, CDR2 SQIVND (reference sequence). The CDR3 loop spans 15 amino acids. V shed 5 bases, J shed 2 bases, and the junction held 7 bases outside the gene matches. CDR3 sequence: CASSRDREGPYEQYF. In nucleotides, the CDR3 is TGTGCCAGTAGTCGGGACAGGGAGGGACCCTACGAGCAGTACTTC.

This rearrangement joins TRBV27 to TRBJ2-7, with D possibly being TRBD2 (6 bases). CDR1 and CDR2 (germline): MNHEY, SMNVEV (reference sequence). The CDR3 extends over 14 amino acids. V gave up 5 bases and J gave up 2 bases, with 13 bases separating them. In DNA form, the CDR3 reads TGTGCCAGCAGTGACCGGGACTCCACCTACGAGCAGTACTTC. The encoded protein is CASSDRDSTYEQYF.